These 32 T cell receptor beta chains were all obtained from the same sample, sequenced in a study of cytomegalovirus exposure and HLA in healthy donors. PCR involved 60 Vbeta and 13 Jbeta primers. Sequenced by immunoSEQ multiplex PCR; TCRdb stores in-frame clones only, minus some. This sample has around 150,000 clones; approximately 80% occur once, and the top ten carry less than 2.5%. The sample was PBMCs. These receptors came from a middle-aged man in good health and CMV-seropositive.

The rearrangement joins TRBV18 to TRBJ1-5; weak D call: TRBD1 (6 bases). The CDR3 is 13 residues long. CDR1 and CDR2 from the germline V gene are KGHSH and LQKENI. V lost 5 bases to trimming and J lost 4 bases, with 9 bases between them. This CDR3 is CASSGQQNQPQHF. For the CDR3, the DNA is TGTGCCAGCTCAGGACAGCAAAATCAGCCCCAGCATTTT.

This clone was observed a handful of times. This chain connects TRBV15 to TRBJ2-3; 8 bases align to TRBD2. The CDR3 is 16 amino acids. With V trimmed by 0 bases and J by 1 base, 3 bases remained unmatched. CDR1 is LNHNV and CDR2 is YYDKDF in the germline V gene (reference sequence). CDR3 coding DNA: TGTGCCACCAGCAGAGACCTGCGGGGGGGCACAGATACGCAGTATTTT. It translates to CATSRDLRGGTDTQYF.

The chain employs TRBV29-1 and TRBJ1-1; 8 positions agree with TRBD1. The germline V gene has CDR1 SQVTM and CDR2 ANQGSEA. J was trimmed by 7 bases and V by 1 base; bases with no gene match: 11. This CDR3 is built from 15 residues. The CDR3 region has the DNA TGCAGCGTTGAAGTTACAGGGGGTAGGAAAGGTGAAGCTTTCTTT. Encoded protein: CSVEVTGGRKGEAFF.

V and J are TRBV9 and TRBJ1-2; 9 bases align to TRBD1. Trimming took 3 bases from V and 6 from J; bases not matched to a gene: 6. The CDR3 contains 14 residues. Germline lookup yields CDR1 SGDLS and CDR2 YYNGEE. Written as DNA, the CDR3 is TGTGCCAGCAGCGCCAACAGGGGGCTAGATGGCTACACCTTC. Amino acid sequence: CASSANRGLDGYTF.

This sequence joins TRBV19 and TRBJ2-5; a weak D match, TRBD1 (6 bases). This CDR3 region has 15 residues. The germline V gene has CDR1 LNHDA and CDR2 SQIVND (reference sequence). V lost 10 bases to trimming and J lost 4 bases, with 22 bases between them. CDR3 nucleotide sequence: TGTGCCACCGCACTACAGGGAGTAGGGCCAGAGACCCAGTACTTC. It translates to CATALQGVGPETQYF. The full variable domain, its missing parts supplied by reference TRBV19 and TRBJ2-5, is DGGITQSPKYLFRKEGQNVTLSCEQNLNHDAMYWYRQDPGQGLRLIYYSQIVNDFQKGDIAEGYSVSREKKESFPLTVTSAQKNPTAFYLCATALQGVGPETQYFGPGTRLLVL.

On this clone itself: A read error may produce the germline difference seen at one junction end. Other DNA sequences in this sample translate to the same CDR3. The CDR3 is CASSFRDRSASILDTEAFF. In nucleotides, the CDR3 is TGTGCCAGCAGCTTCCGGGACAGGTCTGCGTCCATCTTGGACACTGAAGCCTTCTTT. The J gene is TRBJ1-1, the V gene TRBV9; TRBD1 agrees at 8 bases. CDR3 length equals 19 residues. CDR1 is SGDLS and CDR2 is YYNGEE in the germline V gene. The whole variable domain, remainder taken from reference TRBV9 and TRBJ1-1, is DSGVTQTPKHLITATGQRVTLRCSPRSGDLSVYWYQQSLDQGLQFLIQYYNGEERAKGNILERFSAQQFPDLHSELNLSSLELGDSALYFCASSFRDRSASILDTEAFFGQGTRLTVV.

In this sample, this clone turned up once. The J gene is TRBJ2-1, the V gene TRBV7-3, with 11 bases matching TRBD1. CDR1 SGHTA and CDR2 FQGTGA come from the germline V gene. With 2 bases clipped from V and 3 bases from J, the junction kept 3 bases outside the gene matches. The CDR3 has 16 residues. CDR3 nucleotide sequence: TGTGCCAGCAGCTTACGGGGGACAGGGGGCTACAATGAGCAGTTCTTC. Protein sequence: CASSLRGTGGYNEQFF.

This chain links TRBV2 with TRBJ1-3, with D perhaps matching TRBD1 (5 bases). Trimming removed 3 bases from V and 0 bases from J, with 9 bases in between. From germline, CDR1 is SNHLY and CDR2 FYNNEI. The CDR3 covers 15 residues. The CDR3 protein is CASSEGRASGNTIYF. In DNA form, the CDR3 reads TGTGCCAGCAGTGAGGGCAGGGCCTCTGGAAACACCATATATTTT.

The chain combines TRBV13 with TRBJ2-1; 8 positions agree with TRBD1. This CDR3 spans 14 amino acids. The J segment lost 3 bases and the V segment lost 5 bases, leaving 3 bases of the junction unmatched. CDR1 is PRHDT, CDR2 FYEKMQ, per germline (reference sequence). CDR3 bases: TGTGCCAGCAGCCACACAGGGGGCTACAATGAGCAGTTCTTC. Translation gives CASSHTGGYNEQFF.

This clone appeared a few times. The chain couples TRBV7-2 to TRBJ1-6; 7 bases agree with TRBD1. Germline CDR1 and CDR2: SGHTA and FQGNSA. The J segment lost 12 bases and the V segment lost 1 base, leaving 9 bases of the junction unmatched. The CDR3 is 15 residues long. The CDR3 here is CASSLETGRLGPLHF. The CDR3 DNA follows: TGTGCCAGCAGCTTAGAGACAGGGCGGTTGGGACCCCTCCACTTT.

V gene TRBV2 combines with J gene TRBJ2-1; the D gene is possibly TRBD2 (5 bases). The CDR3 covers 14 residues. Trimming pared 4 bases from V and 8 bases from J, leaving 15 bases between. Germline CDR1 reads SNHLY; CDR2 reads FYNNEI. For the CDR3, the DNA is TGTGCCAGCAGTGCCCTAGCTAGCCGGGATGAGCAGTTCTTC. It encodes CASSALASRDEQFF.

The J gene is TRBJ1-1, the V gene TRBV27, with TRBD1 matching over 7 bases. The V segment lost 3 bases and the J segment 4 bases; nucleotides outside the gene matches: 2. Germline assignment: CDR1 MNHEY and CDR2 SMNVEV (reference sequence). The CDR3 loop spans 13 amino acids. Written as DNA, the CDR3 is TGTGCCAGCAGTTTTGACAGGGCCACTGAAGCTTTCTTT. This sequence encodes CASSFDRATEAFF.

The chain uses TRBV15 and TRBJ2-2; D is undetermined. There are 15 residues in the CDR3. V was cut by 0 bases and J by 7 bases, with 12 bases left in between. Germline CDR1 LNHNV, CDR2 YYDKDF (reference sequence). CDR3 DNA sequence: TGTGCCACCAGCAGAGATGGAGTCCCCAACGGGGAGCTGTTTTTT. Translated, it gives CATSRDGVPNGELFF.

The rearrangement links TRBV6-5 to TRBJ2-1; no clear D gene. Germline V gives CDR1 MNHEY, CDR2 SVGAGI. The CDR3 sequence is 11 residues long. V gave up 5 bases and J gave up 9 bases, with 8 bases separating them. The CDR3 coding sequence is TGTGCCAGCAGTCGGTACGGTGAGCAGTTCTTC. Protein: CASSRYGEQFF.

The chain uses TRBV11-3 and TRBJ2-5; 9 bases are a match to TRBD2. The CDR3 is 14 amino acids. Losses at the gene ends were 5 bases for V and 0 bases for J; bases not matched to a gene: 1. Germline V lookup: CDR1 SGHNT, CDR2 YENEEA. CDR3 bases: TGTGCCAGCAGCCGGACTAGCGACCAAGAGACCCAGTACTTC. This codes for CASSRTSDQETQYF.

The chain couples TRBV14 to TRBJ2-5; no firm D call. There are 13 residues in the CDR3. Trimming stripped 1 base from V and 8 bases from J, with 11 bases between. CDR1 is SGHDN, CDR2 FVKESK, per germline. CDR3 amino acids: CASSQGEGSTQYF. The CDR3 coding sequence is TGTGCCAGCAGCCAAGGAGAAGGTAGCACCCAGTACTTC.

The genes are TRBV5-1 and TRBJ2-7, with 9 bases identical to TRBD2. Looked up from germline, CDR1 is SGHRS and CDR2 is YFSETQ. Trimming cost V 0 bases and J 2 bases; bases outside gene matches: 6. This CDR3 contains 16 residues. CDR3 in amino acids: CASSLGVAGAAYEQYF. CDR3 coding DNA: TGCGCCAGCAGCTTGGGTGTAGCGGGGGCGGCCTACGAGCAGTACTTC.

The rearrangement uses TRBV9 and TRBJ1-1, with 9 bases fitting TRBD1. The germline gives CDR1 SGDLS, CDR2 YYNGEE. V lost 3 bases and J lost 5; bases outside the gene matches: 8. There are 15 residues in the CDR3. In DNA form, the CDR3 reads TGTGCCAGCAGCGGGTGGGGACAGGGCGGTACTGAAGCTTTCTTT. Its translation: CASSGWGQGGTEAFF.

This sequence joins TRBV29-1 and TRBJ2-2, with 8 positions matching TRBD1. The junction had 8 bases not matched to a gene; V was cut back by 6 bases and J by 5 bases. CDR1 and CDR2 (germline): SQVTM, ANQGSEA. The CDR3 extends over 14 amino acids. CDR3 DNA: TGCAGCGTAGAAAGACAGGGGAGGACCGGGGAGCTGTTTTTT. This gives the protein CSVERQGRTGELFF.

The CDR3 sequence: CASSYQGKPYEQYF. The CDR3 DNA reads as TGTGCCAGCAGTTATCAGGGAAAGCCCTACGAGCAGTACTTC. The V call is TRBV2, the J call TRBJ2-7, with TRBD1 as a possible D gene (5 bases). Trimming cost V 5 bases and J 2 bases, with 13 bases left between them. The CDR3 loop spans 14 amino acids. Germline V gene sequence: CDR1 SNHLY, CDR2 FYNNEI.

As to this clone: An end of the junction differs from the germline gene, which may be a read error. The chain links TRBV7-2 to TRBJ1-6; possibly TRBD1 for D (5 bases). Germline CDR1 SGHTA, CDR2 FQGNSA. CDR3 length: 16 residues. The CDR3 reads CASSLAAQGLSSAHYF. CDR3 nucleotide sequence: TGTGCCAGCAGCTTAGCCGCTCAGGGTCTATCTTCTGCTCACTACTTT.

The chain couples TRBV14 to TRBJ1-1; 7 bases fit TRBD1. J gave up 1 base and V 6 bases, and 11 bases lay outside the gene matches. CDR3 size: 16 residues. Germline CDR1 SGHDN, CDR2 FVKESK. The CDR3 region is CASSPTGALWNTEAFF. DNA of the CDR3: TGTGCCAGCAGTCCTACAGGGGCCTTGTGGAACACTGAAGCTTTCTTT. The entire variable domain, with the rest obtained from reference TRBV14 and TRBJ1-1, is as follows: EAGVTQFPSHSVIEKGQTVTLRCDPISGHDNLYWYRRVMGKEIKFLLHFVKESKQDESGMPNNRFLAERTGGTYSTLKVQPAELEDSGVYFCASSPTGALWNTEAFFGQGTRLTVV.

On this clone: At the DNA level, this CDR3 is encoded by other sequences in the same sample as well. The chain couples TRBV19 to TRBJ1-1; tentative D call: TRBD1 (6 bases). The germline V gene encodes CDR1 LNHDA and CDR2 SQIVND (reference sequence). Trimming removed 8 bases at V and 1 base at J, with 11 bases between. The CDR3 spans 13 residues. The CDR3, as DNA: TGTGCCAGTTCCGGGACACCGAACACTGAAGCTTTCTTT. Encoded protein: CASSGTPNTEAFF.

The chain couples TRBV14 to TRBJ1-1; 11 bases align to TRBD1. This CDR3 contains 14 residues. CDR1 is SGHDN and CDR2 is FVKESK in the germline V gene. Trimming removed 1 base from V and 11 bases from J; junction bases left unmatched: 6. CDR3 bases: TGTGCCAGCAGCCAAGTGGGACAGGGGGTTCGGGCTTTCTTT. Residues: CASSQVGQGVRAFF.

The chain joins TRBV7-6 to TRBJ2-5, with 8 bases matching TRBD2. The germline V gene encodes CDR1 SGHVS and CDR2 FNYEAQ. There are 15 residues in the CDR3. The J segment lost 2 bases and the V segment lost 7 bases, leaving 9 bases of the junction unmatched. The CDR3 DNA reads TGTGCCAGCACAATTGGCGGGGGGCCACAAGAGACCCAGTACTTC. Encoded protein: CASTIGGGPQETQYF.

The rearrangement joins TRBV11-3 to TRBJ1-1; D ambiguous. CDR1 is SGHNT, CDR2 YENEEA, per germline. V was pared by 1 base and J by 6 bases, with 15 bases between. CDR3 size: 15 residues. CDR3 bases: TGTGCCAGCAGCTTAGCTGGTGGAAAGCGCTCTGAAGCTTTCTTT. Translation: CASSLAGGKRSEAFF.

This clone has just a few counts. The chain combines TRBV6-1 with TRBJ2-5; the D gene is possibly TRBD2 (6 bases). The J call may be incorrect, as the DNA end agrees better with TRBJ2-7. This CDR3 region has 15 residues. The germline CDR1 and CDR2 sequences are MNHNS and SASEGT. The CDR3 nucleotides are TGTGCCAGCACCGGAGTGTGGGGAGGCGCCTACGAGCAGTACTTC. The encoded protein is CASTGVWGGAYEQYF.

This chain uses TRBV7-3 with TRBJ2-7, with 9 bases aligning to TRBD1. V was clipped by 3 bases and J by 3 bases; unmatched bases: 21. Germline V gene sequence: CDR1 SGHTA, CDR2 FQGTGA. The CDR3 has 20 residues. The CDR3 protein is CASSFLGTGTLNSNLYEQYF. The CDR3, as DNA: TGTGCCAGCAGCTTCCTCGGGACAGGGACCCTCAACTCTAACCTCTACGAGCAGTACTTC. The whole variable domain, filled in from reference TRBV7-3 and TRBJ2-7, reads GAGVSQTPSNKVTEKGKYVELRCDPISGHTALYWYRQSLGQGPEFLIYFQGTGAADDSGLPNDRFFAVRPEGSVSTLKIQRTERGDSAVYLCASSFLGTGTLNSNLYEQYFGPGTRLTVT.

The genes are TRBV29-1 and TRBJ2-7; TRBD2 agrees at 11 bases. This CDR3 region has 17 residues. V lost 1 base to trimming and J lost 2 bases; unmatched junction nucleotides: 10. Per the germline V gene, CDR1 is SQVTM and CDR2 is ANQGSEA. CDR3 loop: CSVEAGLTSGATYEQYF. The CDR3 DNA reads as TGCAGCGTTGAAGCGGGCCTGACTAGCGGGGCCACCTACGAGCAGTACTTC.

The V call is TRBV29-1, the J call TRBJ1-5, with a weak D call TRBD1 (5 bases). Germline assignment: CDR1 SQVTM and CDR2 ANQGSEA. The V and J ends lost 7 bases and 5 bases respectively, with 18 bases between them. The CDR3 consists of 14 residues. CDR3 residues: CSATWGRADQPQHF. The CDR3 nucleotides read TGCAGCGCTACCTGGGGCAGGGCCGATCAGCCCCAGCATTTT. The variable domain in full, with the rest retrieved from reference TRBV29-1 and TRBJ1-5, is SAVISQKPSRDICQRGTSLTIQCQVDSQVTMMFWYRQQPGQSLTLIATANQGSEATYESGFVIDKFPISRPNLTFSTLTVSNMSPEDSSIYLCSATWGRADQPQHFGDGTRLSIL.

The V gene is TRBV7-2, the J gene TRBJ2-7, with D possibly TRBD1 on 6 matching bases. Trimming took 0 bases from V and 0 from J, leaving 6 bases between them. The length of the CDR3 is 14 residues. CDR1 is SGHTA, CDR2 FQGNSA, per germline. CDR3 sequence reads: CASSLADSSYEQYF. The CDR3 region has the DNA TGTGCCAGCAGCTTAGCGGACAGCTCCTACGAGCAGTACTTC.

The chain uses TRBV9 and TRBJ2-5; no reliable D call. V lost 4 bases and J 4 bases, leaving 14 bases between the germline ends. The length of the CDR3 is 14 residues. Germline V gene lookup returns CDR1 SGDLS and CDR2 YYNGEE. The CDR3 loop is CASSFHLDLETQYF. The CDR3, as DNA: TGTGCCAGCAGCTTTCACCTAGACCTAGAGACCCAGTACTTC.